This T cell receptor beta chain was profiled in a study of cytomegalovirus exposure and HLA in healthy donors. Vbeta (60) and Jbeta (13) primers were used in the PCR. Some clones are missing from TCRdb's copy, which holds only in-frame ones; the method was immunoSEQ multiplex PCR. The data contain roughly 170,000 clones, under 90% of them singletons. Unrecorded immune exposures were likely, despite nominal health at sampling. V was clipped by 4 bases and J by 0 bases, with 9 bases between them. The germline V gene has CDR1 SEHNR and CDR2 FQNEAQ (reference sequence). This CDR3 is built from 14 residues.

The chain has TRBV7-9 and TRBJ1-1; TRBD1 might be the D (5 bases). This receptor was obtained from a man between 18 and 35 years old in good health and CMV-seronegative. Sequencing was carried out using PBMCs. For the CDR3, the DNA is TGTGCCAGCAGCTCTACAGGTTTGAACACTGAAGCTTTCTTT. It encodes CASSSTGLNTEAFF. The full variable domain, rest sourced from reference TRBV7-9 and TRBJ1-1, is DTGVSQNPRHKITKRGQNVTFRCDPISEHNRLYWYRQTLGQGPEFLTYFQNEAQLEKSRLLSDRFSAERPKGSFSTLEIQRTEQGDSAMYLCASSSTGLNTEAFFGQGTRLTVV.